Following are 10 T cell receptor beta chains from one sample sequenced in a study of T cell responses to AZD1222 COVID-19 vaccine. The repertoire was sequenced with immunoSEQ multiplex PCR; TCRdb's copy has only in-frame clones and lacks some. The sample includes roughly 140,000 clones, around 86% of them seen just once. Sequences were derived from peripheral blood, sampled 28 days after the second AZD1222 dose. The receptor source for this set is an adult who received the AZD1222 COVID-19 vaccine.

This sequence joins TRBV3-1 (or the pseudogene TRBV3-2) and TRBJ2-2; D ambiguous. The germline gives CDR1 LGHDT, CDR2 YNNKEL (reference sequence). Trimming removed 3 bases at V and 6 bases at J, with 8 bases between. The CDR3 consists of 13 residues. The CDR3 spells CASSQGRAGELFF. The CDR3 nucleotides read TGTGCCAGCAGCCAGGGTCGTGCCGGGGAGCTGTTTTTT.

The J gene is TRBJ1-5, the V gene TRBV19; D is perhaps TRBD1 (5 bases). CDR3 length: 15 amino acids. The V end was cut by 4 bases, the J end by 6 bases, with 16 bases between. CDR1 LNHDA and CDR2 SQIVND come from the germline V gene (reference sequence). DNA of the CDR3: TGTGCCAGTAGTACCGCAGGGAGGGCCCTTCAGCCCCAGCATTTT. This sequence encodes CASSTAGRALQPQHF.

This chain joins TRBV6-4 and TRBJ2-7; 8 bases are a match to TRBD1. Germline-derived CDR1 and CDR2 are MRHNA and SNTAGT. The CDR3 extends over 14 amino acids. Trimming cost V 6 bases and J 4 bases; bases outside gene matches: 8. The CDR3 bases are TGTGCCAGCAGGGTCGACCAGGGGGCTTACGAGCAGTACTTC. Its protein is CASRVDQGAYEQYF.

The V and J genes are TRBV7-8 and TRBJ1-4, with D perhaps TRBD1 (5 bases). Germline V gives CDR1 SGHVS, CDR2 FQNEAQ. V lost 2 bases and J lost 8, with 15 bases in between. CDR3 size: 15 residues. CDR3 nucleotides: TGTGCCAGCAGCTTACGAGGGGAGGCGAGAGAAAAACTGTTTTTT. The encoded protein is CASSLRGEAREKLFF.

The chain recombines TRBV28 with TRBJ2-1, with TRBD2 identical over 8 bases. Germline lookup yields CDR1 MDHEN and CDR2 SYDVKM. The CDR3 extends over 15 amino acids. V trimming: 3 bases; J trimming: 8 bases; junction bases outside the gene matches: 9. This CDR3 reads CASSFTAGGWDEQFF. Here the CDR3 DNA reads TGTGCCAGCAGTTTTACCGCGGGGGGTTGGGATGAGCAGTTCTTC.

As DNA, the CDR3 is TGTGCCAGCAGCTCCCAGGGGCAGCCCCAGCATTTT. Translation gives CASSSQGQPQHF. The chain carries TRBV28 and TRBJ1-5, with D maybe TRBD1 (6 bases). The V end lost 6 bases, the J end lost 7 bases, and 10 bases lay between the germline ends. The CDR3 totals 12 residues. Per germline, CDR1 MDHEN and CDR2 SYDVKM.

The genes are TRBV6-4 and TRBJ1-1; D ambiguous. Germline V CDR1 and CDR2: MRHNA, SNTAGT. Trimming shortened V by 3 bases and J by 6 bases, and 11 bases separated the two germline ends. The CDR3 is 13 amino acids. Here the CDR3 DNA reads TGTGCCAGCAGTGAAACAAGAATCGCTGAAGCTTTCTTT. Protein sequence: CASSETRIAEAFF.

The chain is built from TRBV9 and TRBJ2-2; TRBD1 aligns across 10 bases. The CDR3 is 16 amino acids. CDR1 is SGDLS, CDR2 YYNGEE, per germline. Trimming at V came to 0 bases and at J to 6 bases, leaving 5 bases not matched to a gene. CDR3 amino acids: CASSVASGQGAGELFF. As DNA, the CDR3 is TGTGCCAGCAGCGTAGCTTCCGGACAGGGGGCCGGGGAGCTGTTTTTT.

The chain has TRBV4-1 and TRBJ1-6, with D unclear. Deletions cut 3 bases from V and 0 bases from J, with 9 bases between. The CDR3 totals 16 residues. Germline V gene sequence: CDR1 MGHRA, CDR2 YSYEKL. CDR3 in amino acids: CASSQGRTSYNSPLHF. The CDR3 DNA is TGCGCCAGCAGCCAGGGCAGGACCTCCTATAATTCACCCCTCCACTTT.

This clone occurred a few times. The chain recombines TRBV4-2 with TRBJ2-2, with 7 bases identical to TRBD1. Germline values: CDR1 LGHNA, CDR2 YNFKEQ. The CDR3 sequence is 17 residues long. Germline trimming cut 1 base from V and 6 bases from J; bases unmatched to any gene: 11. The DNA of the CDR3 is TGTGCCAGCAGCCAAGGGGGACAGATCGGTGGGGCCGGGGAGCTGTTTTTT. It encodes CASSQGGQIGGAGELFF.